A selection of T cell receptor beta chains follows, all from one sample in a study of regulatory dendritic cells for organ transplantation. Method: immunoSEQ multiplex PCR; TCRdb's copy keeps in-frame clones and lacks some. This table holds 34,000 or so clones, around 90% found once. The material sequenced was naive CD4+ T cells from blood. The receptors stem from a human donor in good health. Both conserved end residues are part of each CDR3. The order of the fields is CDR3 protein, CDR3 DNA, V gene, D gene, J gene, clone size. The D gene is left open where the match is weak. Only part of the rows carry a size: once, few, many, or a class if the clone is expanded.

CAWTAGQDSGNTIYF | TGTGCCTGGACGGCGGGGCAGGACTCTGGAAACACCATATATTTT | TRBV30 | - | TRBJ1-3 | few
CASSLESNQPQHF | TGTGCCAGCAGCTTAGAAAGCAATCAGCCCCAGCATTTT | TRBV7-9 | - | TRBJ1-5 | -
CASKSRTSNQPQHF | TGTGCCAGTAAGTCCAGAACAAGCAATCAGCCCCAGCATTTT | TRBV19 | - | TRBJ1-5 | -
CASSQEVEGADTQYF | TGTGCCAGCAGCCAAGAAGTTGAGGGGGCAGATACGCAGTATTTT | TRBV4-2 | - | TRBJ2-3 | -
CASSPLAGGNNEQFF | TGTGCCAGCTCACCTCTAGCGGGAGGCAACAATGAGCAGTTCTTC | TRBV18 | TRBD2 | TRBJ2-1 | -
CASSYSMGVLAPLHF | TGTGCCAGCAGTTACTCGATGGGGGTATTGGCACCCCTCCACTTT | TRBV6-5 | - | TRBJ1-6 | -
CASSQSMGSFPEAFF | TGCGCCAGCAGTCAATCGATGGGGTCGTTCCCTGAAGCTTTCTTT | TRBV23-1 | - | TRBJ1-1 | -
CASSILSGSGANVLTF | TGTGCCAGTAGTATATTATCGGGCTCCGGGGCCAACGTCCTGACTTTC | TRBV19 | - | TRBJ2-6 | -
CATGRGGFNEQFF | TGTGCCACAGGGCGGGGGGGCTTCAATGAGCAGTTCTTC | TRBV15 | TRBD2 | TRBJ2-1 | -
CASSLAGINSPLHF | TGTGCCAGCAGCTTAGCAGGGATCAATTCACCCCTCCACTTT | TRBV7-8 | - | TRBJ1-6 | -
CTSSQIMAACGYTF | TGCACCAGCAGCCAAATTATGGCAGCGTGCGGCTACACCTTC | TRBV1 | - | TRBJ1-2 | once
CASSFGSGVGETQYF | - | TRBV28 | - | TRBJ2-5 | -
CASATDGGAYNEQFF | TGTGCCAGCGCCACTGACGGGGGCGCGTACAATGAGCAGTTCTTC | TRBV7-8 | - | TRBJ2-1 | -
CASSSGSGGSGNTIYF | TGTGCCAGCAGTTCAGGGTCCGGGGGCTCTGGAAACACCATATATTTT | TRBV28 | - | TRBJ1-3 | -
CASSSPGLPSNEQFF | TGTGCCAGCAGCTCTCCGGGACTACCGAGCAATGAGCAGTTCTTC | TRBV7-2 | TRBD2 | TRBJ2-1 | -
CASSTGGEQFF | TGTGCCAGCAGTACCGGGGGTGAGCAGTTCTTC | TRBV7-9 | - | TRBJ2-1 | -
CASSVSWIGSGANVLTF | TGTGCCAGTAGCGTAAGTTGGATCGGGTCTGGGGCCAACGTCCTGACTTTC | TRBV19 | - | TRBJ2-6 | once
CASSPPTGPIYGYTF | TGCGCCAGCAGCCCCCCGACGGGACCGATCTATGGCTACACCTTC | TRBV5-1 | - | TRBJ1-2 | few
CASSYLGTKNIQYF | TGTGCCAGCAGTTATTTGGGAACCAAAAACATTCAGTACTTC | TRBV6-5 | - | TRBJ2-4 | -
CASRRSPLEQYF | TGTGCCAGCCGCCGGAGCCCGCTCGAGCAGTACTTC | TRBV28 | - | TRBJ2-7 | -
CSVDPRGGETQYF | TGCAGCGTTGATCCCAGGGGCGGGGAGACCCAGTACTTC | TRBV29-1 | - | TRBJ2-5 | -
CASSLSLVRAGVSYNEQFF | TGCGCCAGCAGCTTGTCTTTAGTTAGAGCTGGAGTATCTTACAATGAGCAGTTCTTC | TRBV5-1 | - | TRBJ2-1 | -
CASSLASVTGELFF | TGTGCCAGCAGCTTAGCGTCGGTCACCGGGGAGCTGTTTTTT | TRBV7-2 | - | TRBJ2-2 | -
CASRGTNASKWEETQYF | TGTGCCAGCAGGGGTACAAACGCAAGTAAATGGGAAGAGACCCAGTACTTC | TRBV7-2 | - | TRBJ2-5 | -
CAWGRQVSGYTF | TGTGCCTGGGGACGACAGGTTTCCGGCTACACCTTC | TRBV30 | - | TRBJ1-2 | -
CASSHRDQAFF | TGTGCCAGCAGCCACAGGGATCAAGCTTTCTTT | TRBV6-6 | - | TRBJ1-1 | -